The sequence of this TCR beta chain was determined in a study of CD8+CD57+ T cells in acquired aplastic anemia. Flow cytometry had shown expanded CD8+CD57+ cells in the patients chosen for sequencing. Profiling of TCR beta VDJ combinations and CDR3 sequences used genomic DNA as template. A single record per CDR3 protein comes from TCRdb applying MiXCR to the reads. Of 150,000 to 200,000 distinct CDR3 sequences in the sample, roughly 50% were seen once. Germline assignment: CDR1 DFQATT and CDR2 SNEGSKA (reference sequence). V was trimmed by 1 base and J by 5 bases, leaving 18 bases between them. This CDR3 has 15 amino acids.

Sequenced: sorted CD4+, CD8+, or CD8+CD57+ T cells (not recorded which) from PBMCs. The TCR sequence derives from a human donor with aplastic anemia. This chain connects TRBV20-1 to TRBJ2-7, with a possible D match to TRBD2 (6 bases). The CDR3 DNA reads TGCAGTGCTAGAGGGGCGGGACGCGAGAAGGACGAGCAGTACTTC. This gives the protein CSARGAGREKDEQYF.